This T cell receptor beta chain was recorded in a study of neurological immune-mediated disorders. Deletions cut 7 bases from V and 2 bases from J, with 14 bases between. Germline V gives CDR1 MNHNY, CDR2 SVGAGI (reference sequence). There are 14 residues in the CDR3. Time point here: longitudinal time-point 3. The study built unsorted libraries from 2 million PBMCs kept at -80 C. A single record per CDR3 protein comes from TCRdb applying MiXCR to the 5' RACE reads. This sample yields 95,000 to 110,000 distinct CDR3 sequences, of which about a tenth are seen a single time; 3.1% belongs to the top ten. This clonotype was recorded at least ten times.

The receptor was derived from a female donor with HTLV-1-associated myelopathy (HAM/TSP). Sequencing was carried out using PBMCs. This chain uses TRBV6-6 with TRBJ1-1; no firm D call. The CDR3 loop reads CASMRRSTNTEAFF. The CDR3 region has the DNA TGTGCCAGCATGCGTCGGTCCACTAACACTGAAGCTTTCTTT.